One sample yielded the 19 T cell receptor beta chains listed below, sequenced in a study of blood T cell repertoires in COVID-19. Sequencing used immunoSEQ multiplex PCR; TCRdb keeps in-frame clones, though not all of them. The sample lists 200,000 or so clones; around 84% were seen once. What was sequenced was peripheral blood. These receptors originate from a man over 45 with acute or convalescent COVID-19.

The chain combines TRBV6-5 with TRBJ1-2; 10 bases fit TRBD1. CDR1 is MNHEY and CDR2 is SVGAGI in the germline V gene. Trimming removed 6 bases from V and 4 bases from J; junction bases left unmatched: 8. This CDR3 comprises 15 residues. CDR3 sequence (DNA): TGTGCCAGCAGAAACTCCGGGACAGGGGCCTATGGCTACACCTTC. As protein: CASRNSGTGAYGYTF.

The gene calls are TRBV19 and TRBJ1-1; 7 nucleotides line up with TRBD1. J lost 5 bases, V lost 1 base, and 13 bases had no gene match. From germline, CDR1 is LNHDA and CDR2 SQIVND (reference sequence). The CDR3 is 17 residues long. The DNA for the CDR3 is TGTGCCAGTAGTATAGCCCGGACAGGTGGTATAGAAACTGAAGCTTTCTTT. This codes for CASSIARTGGIETEAFF.

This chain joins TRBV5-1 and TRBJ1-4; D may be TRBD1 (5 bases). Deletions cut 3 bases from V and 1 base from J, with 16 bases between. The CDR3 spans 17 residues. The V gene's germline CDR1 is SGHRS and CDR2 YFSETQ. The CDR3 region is CASSWGQGIGTNEKLFF. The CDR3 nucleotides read TGCGCCAGCAGCTGGGGTCAGGGAATTGGAACTAATGAAAAACTGTTTTTT.

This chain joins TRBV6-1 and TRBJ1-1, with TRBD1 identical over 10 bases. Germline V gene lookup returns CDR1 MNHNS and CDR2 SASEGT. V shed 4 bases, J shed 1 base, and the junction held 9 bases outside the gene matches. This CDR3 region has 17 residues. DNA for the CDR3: TGTGCCAGCAGTGCAGTTGACAGGGGGCTTGCGAACACTGAAGCTTTCTTT. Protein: CASSAVDRGLANTEAFF.

Here the CDR3 DNA reads TGTGCCAGCAGCTATCAGGGGAACACTGAAGCTTTCTTT. Protein sequence: CASSYQGNTEAFF. The gene calls are TRBV5-4 and TRBJ1-1; a weak D match, TRBD1 (5 bases). Per the germline V gene, CDR1 is SGHNT and CDR2 is YYREEE (reference sequence). The CDR3 covers 13 residues. V lost 3 bases and J lost 1, with 7 bases in between.

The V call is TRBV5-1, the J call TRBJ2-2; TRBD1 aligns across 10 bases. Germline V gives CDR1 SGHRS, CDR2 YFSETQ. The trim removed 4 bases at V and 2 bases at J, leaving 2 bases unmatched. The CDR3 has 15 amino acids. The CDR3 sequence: CASSKTGGNTGELFF. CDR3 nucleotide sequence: TGCGCCAGCAGCAAGACAGGGGGCAACACCGGGGAGCTGTTTTTT. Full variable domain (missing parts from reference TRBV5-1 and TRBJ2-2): KAGVTQTPRYLIKTRGQQVTLSCSPISGHRSVSWYQQTPGQGLQFLFEYFSETQRNKGNFPGRFSGRQFSNSRSEMNVSTLELGDSALYLCASSKTGGNTGELFFGEGSRLTVL.

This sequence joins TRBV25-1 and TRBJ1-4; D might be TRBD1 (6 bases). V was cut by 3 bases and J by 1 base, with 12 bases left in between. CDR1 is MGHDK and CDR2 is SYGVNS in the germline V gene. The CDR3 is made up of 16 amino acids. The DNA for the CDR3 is TGTGCCAGCAGTGACCCCAGGGGTATAACTAATGAAAAACTGTTTTTT. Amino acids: CASSDPRGITNEKLFF. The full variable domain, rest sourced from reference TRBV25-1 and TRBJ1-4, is EADIYQTPRYLVIGTGKKITLECSQTMGHDKMYWYQQDPGMELHLIHYSYGVNSTEKGDLSSESTVSRIRTEHFPLTLESARPSHTSQYLCASSDPRGITNEKLFFGSGTQLSVL.

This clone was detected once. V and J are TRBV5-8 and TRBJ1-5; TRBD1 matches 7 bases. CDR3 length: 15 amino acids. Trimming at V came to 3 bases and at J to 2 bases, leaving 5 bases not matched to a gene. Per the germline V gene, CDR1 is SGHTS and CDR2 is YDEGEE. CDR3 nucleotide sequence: TGTGCCAGCAGCTCACAGGGGTACGGCAATCAGCCCCAGCATTTT. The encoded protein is CASSSQGYGNQPQHF.

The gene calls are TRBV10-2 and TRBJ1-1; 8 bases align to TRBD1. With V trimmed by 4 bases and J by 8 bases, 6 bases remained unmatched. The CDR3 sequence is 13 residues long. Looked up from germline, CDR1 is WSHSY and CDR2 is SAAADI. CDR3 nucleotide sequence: TGCGCCAGCAGTGGGGCCAGGGGGCGGGAAGCTTTCTTT. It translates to CASSGARGREAFF.

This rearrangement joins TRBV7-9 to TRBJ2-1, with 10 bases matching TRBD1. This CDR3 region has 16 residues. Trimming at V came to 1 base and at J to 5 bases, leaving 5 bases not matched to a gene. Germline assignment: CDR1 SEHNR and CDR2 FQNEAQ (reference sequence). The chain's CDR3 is CASSLGDRGFHNEQFF. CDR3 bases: TGTGCCAGCAGCTTAGGGGACAGGGGTTTCCACAATGAGCAGTTCTTC.

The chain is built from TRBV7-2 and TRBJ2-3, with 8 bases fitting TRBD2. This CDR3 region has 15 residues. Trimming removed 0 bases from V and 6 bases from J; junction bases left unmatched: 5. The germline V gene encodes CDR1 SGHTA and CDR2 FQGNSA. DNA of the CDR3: TGTGCCAGCAGCTTAGCTCGGGGGGGAGGTGATACGCAGTATTTT. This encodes CASSLARGGGDTQYF.

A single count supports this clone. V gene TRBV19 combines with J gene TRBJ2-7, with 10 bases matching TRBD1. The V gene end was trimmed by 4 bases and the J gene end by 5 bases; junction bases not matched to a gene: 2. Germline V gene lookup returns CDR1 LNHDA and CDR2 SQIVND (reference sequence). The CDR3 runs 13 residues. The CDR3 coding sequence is TGTGCCAGTAGTAGGGACAGGGGCGACGAGCAGTACTTC. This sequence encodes CASSRDRGDEQYF.

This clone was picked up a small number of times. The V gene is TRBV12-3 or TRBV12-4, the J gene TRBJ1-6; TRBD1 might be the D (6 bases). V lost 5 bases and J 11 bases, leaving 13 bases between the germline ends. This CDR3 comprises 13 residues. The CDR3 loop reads CASSQQGYPPLHF. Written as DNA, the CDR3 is TGTGCCAGCAGTCAGCAGGGGTATCCACCCCTCCACTTT.

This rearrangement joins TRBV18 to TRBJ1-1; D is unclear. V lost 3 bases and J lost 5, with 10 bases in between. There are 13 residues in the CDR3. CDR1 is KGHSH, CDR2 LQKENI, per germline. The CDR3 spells CASSPAAETEAFF. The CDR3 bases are TGTGCCAGCTCACCGGCGGCGGAGACTGAAGCTTTCTTT.

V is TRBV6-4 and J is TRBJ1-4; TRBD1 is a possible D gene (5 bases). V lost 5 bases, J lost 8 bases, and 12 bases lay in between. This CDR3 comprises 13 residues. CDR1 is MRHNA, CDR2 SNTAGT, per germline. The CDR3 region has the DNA TGTGCCAGCAGTCCCCAGGGAGGGGAAAAACTGTTTTTT. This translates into CASSPQGGEKLFF.

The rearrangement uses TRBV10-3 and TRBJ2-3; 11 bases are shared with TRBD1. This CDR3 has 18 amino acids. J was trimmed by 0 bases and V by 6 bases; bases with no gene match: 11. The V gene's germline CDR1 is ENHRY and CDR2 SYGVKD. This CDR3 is CAIRPGQGASSSTDTQYF. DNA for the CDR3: TGTGCCATCAGACCAGGACAGGGGGCATCCTCTAGCACAGATACGCAGTATTTT.

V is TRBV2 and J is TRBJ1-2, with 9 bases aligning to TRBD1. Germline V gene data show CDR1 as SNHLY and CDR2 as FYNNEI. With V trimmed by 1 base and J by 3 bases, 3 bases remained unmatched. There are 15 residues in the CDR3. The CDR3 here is CASSEGTGVDYGYTF. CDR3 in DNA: TGTGCCAGCAGTGAAGGGACAGGGGTGGACTATGGCTACACCTTC.

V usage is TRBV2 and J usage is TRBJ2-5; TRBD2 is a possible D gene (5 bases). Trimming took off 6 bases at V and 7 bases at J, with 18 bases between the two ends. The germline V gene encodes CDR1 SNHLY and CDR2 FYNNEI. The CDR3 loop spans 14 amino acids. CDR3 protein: CASRRSGLEGTQYF. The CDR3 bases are TGTGCCAGCAGGAGGTCGGGCCTAGAGGGGACCCAGTACTTC.

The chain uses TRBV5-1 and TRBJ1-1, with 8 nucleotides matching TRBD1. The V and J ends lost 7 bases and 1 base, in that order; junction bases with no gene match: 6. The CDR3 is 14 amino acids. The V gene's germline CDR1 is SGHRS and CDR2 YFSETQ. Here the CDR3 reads CASGPGQENTEAFF. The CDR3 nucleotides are TGCGCCAGCGGTCCGGGACAGGAGAACACTGAAGCTTTCTTT. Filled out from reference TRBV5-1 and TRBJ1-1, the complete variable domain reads KAGVTQTPRYLIKTRGQQVTLSCSPISGHRSVSWYQQTPGQGLQFLFEYFSETQRNKGNFPGRFSGRQFSNSRSEMNVSTLELGDSALYLCASGPGQENTEAFFGQGTRLTVV.